This note documents a single TCR beta chain sequence. There are a few counts of this clone. The antigen it binds to is not known. No much larger clonotype is one base removed from it; base qualities were not supplied. This specimen belongs to a study of beta chain features in type 1 diabetes (dated by TCRdb to 2017 to 2018). Concerning the study at large: Patients and healthy donors did not differ in mean age, gender distribution, total cell number or subset yield. A total of under 120,000,000 sorted cells were examined across all samples, and RNA yield correlated strongly with the number of cells per subset. In the study, TCRB repertoires of sorted circulating CD4+ T cell subsets from recently diagnosed type 1 diabetes patients were compared with those of matched healthy donors. Regulatory and stem cell-like memory subsets were isolated from only 8 patients and about eight healthy donors, whereas naive and central memory subsets came from all 30 or so donors. On the study overall, not on this receptor specifically: Fewer insertions and more nucleotide deletions at VDJ recombination sites were observed in patients with type 1 diabetes, implying thymic rearrangement abnormalities. Because cDNA was sequenced instead of genomic DNA, highly expressing activated cells could be over-represented, though the groups showed no difference in activation or CD3 levels. Only small numbers of individuals were included in the HLA sub-analyses, which left unresolved whether HLA type had any influence on TCRB rearrangement. A moderate but significant shortening of TCRB CDR3 length was observed in type 1 diabetes patients in all four CD4+ subsets. Naive, central memory and regulatory TCRB repertoires appeared more similar among patients than among healthy donors. Shorter templates might be favored by PCR, yet because patient and control samples were amplified and corrected together, any such skew would affect both groups equally.

All of the isolated RNA was reverse transcribed with the High Capacity cDNA Reverse Transcription Kit, so expressed TCRB transcripts were sequenced. Deep immunoSEQ sequencing was applied to naive, central memory and regulatory T cell samples, giving an average of roughly 3.6 million total reads per sample. Sorted cells were lysed in RLT buffer, and RNA was extracted using DNase-treated RNeasy Micro or Mini kits according to cell number. Each cell subset was processed separately to prevent cross-contamination, with patient and healthy donor samples processed together. The immunoSEQ multiplex PCR was used to amplify TCRB sequences from cDNA, generating 87-bp fragments that spanned the CDR3 region. Amplicons were sequenced on the Illumina HiSeq platform. The original methods were these. Synthetic template baselines were used to correct PCR bias computationally, reads within Hamming distance 2 were collapsed together, and singletons that could not be merged were discarded. Reads were aligned against IMGT so that V, D and J genes, CDR3 length and insertions or deletions at six rearrangement sites could be assigned. Clonotype counts were normalized to sorted cell number within each subset before computing true diversity and Gini coefficients with the tcR R package. The overlap coefficient, calculated on TCRB nucleotide sequences, was used to measure repertoire sharing. Out-of-frame TCRB sequences from naive cells were analyzed as a proxy for the pre-selection repertoire. TCRdb stores this immuneACCESS table with in-frame sequences only. Part of the clones is absent; in the studies checked, under half of the shortfall reflects unresolved V genes, and no reason is known for the rest. The D gene and trimming were derived from the DNA, and the V and J assignments and clone size from that table. Here the sample has some 700,000 clones; roughly 12% occur a single time. The top ten clonotypes cover 0.022% of the sample.

Each donor gave one peripheral blood draw, roughly 120 mL on average, collected into heparinised tubes. A BD FACSAria II and a panel including CD45RO, CCR7, CD25, CD127, CD95 and CD27 were used to sort naive, central memory, regulatory and stem cell-like memory CD4+ T cells. All sorted populations exceeded 95% purity. PBMCs were separated immediately by Lymphoprep density gradient centrifugation and were stained directly, without being cultured. Samples were stained and sorted in pairs, with one healthy donor and one patient per experiment, so that batch effects were minimized. The CDR3, from cysteine to phenylalanine, totals 15 residues. The DNA shown is the 45-base CDR3, in frame from base 1. Trimming removed 5 bases from V and 8 bases from J, leaving 21 bases between the germline ends. Per the germline V gene (reference sequence), SEHNR is the CDR1 and FQNEAQ is the CDR2.

The chain is encoded by TRBV7-9 joined to TRBJ1-2; the D gene is possibly TRBD1, with 5 bases matching. What was sequenced was naive CD4+ T cells from blood. The sample's cell subset or site label, in plain terms: true naive CD4+ T cells. This TCR derives from a man younger than 35 with type 1 diabetes. The DNA is as follows: TGTGCCAGCAGCCTTACGAGGGGATCGATTCGGGGCTACACCTTC. Protein translation: CASSLTRGSIRGYTF.